Each of the 25 T cell receptor beta chains below was sequenced from the same sample in a study of T cell responses to AZD1222 COVID-19 vaccine. Sequenced by immunoSEQ multiplex PCR; TCRdb stores in-frame clones only, minus some. The table records 150,000 to 250,000 clones, approximately 95% of them present only once. Source: peripheral blood, taken 28 days after the second AZD1222 dose. These receptors all stem from an adult who received the AZD1222 COVID-19 vaccine.

J is TRBJ2-4 and V is TRBV5-1, with 8 bases that match TRBD1. V lost 4 bases to trimming and J lost 2 bases; unmatched junction nucleotides: 8. The CDR3 is made up of 16 amino acids. Germline V gene lookup returns CDR1 SGHRS and CDR2 YFSETQ. In DNA, the CDR3 is TGCGCCAGCAGCAAGGACAGGGTAGCCTCCAAAAACATTCAGTACTTC. It specifies CASSKDRVASKNIQYF.

The chain uses TRBV7-3 and TRBJ2-1; TRBD2 is a possible D gene (6 bases). CDR3 size: 15 residues. Trimming removed 5 bases at V and 4 bases at J, with 15 bases between. From germline, CDR1 is SGHTA and CDR2 FQGTGA. The CDR3, as DNA: TGTGCCAGCAGCAAAGGGGCGGGGCGGTACAATGAGCAGTTCTTC. Its protein is CASSKGAGRYNEQFF. Full variable domain (remainder filled in from reference TRBV7-3 and TRBJ2-1): GAGVSQTPSNKVTEKGKYVELRCDPISGHTALYWYRQSLGQGPEFLIYFQGTGAADDSGLPNDRFFAVRPEGSVSTLKIQRTERGDSAVYLCASSKGAGRYNEQFFGPGTRLTVL.

This chain joins TRBV7-7 and TRBJ2-2, with D possibly TRBD1 on 5 matching bases. The germline gives CDR1 SSHAT, CDR2 FNYEAQ (reference sequence). V dropped 5 bases and J dropped 0 bases, with 10 bases sitting between them. The CDR3 has 15 amino acids. The CDR3 region is CASSPGLANTGELFF. CDR3 nucleotide sequence: TGTGCCAGCAGCCCAGGGTTGGCGAACACCGGGGAGCTGTTTTTT.

This sequence joins TRBV7-2 and TRBJ1-1, with unresolved D. Germline values: CDR1 SGHTA, CDR2 FQGNSA. Trimming left V 3 bases short and J 3 bases short, with 5 bases between. The CDR3 loop spans 12 amino acids. The DNA for the CDR3 is TGTGCCAGCAGCTTCTCCGACACTGAAGCTTTCTTT. It specifies CASSFSDTEAFF.

V is TRBV7-8 and J is TRBJ1-5, with a possible D match to TRBD1 (6 bases). The CDR3 is made up of 15 amino acids. The germline V gene has CDR1 SGHVS and CDR2 FQNEAQ. The germline V and J ends were trimmed by 0 bases and 5 bases, with 11 bases remaining between them. CDR3 nucleotides: TGTGCCAGCAGCTTAGCGGGCAGGGGAGATCAGCCCCAGCATTTT. It encodes CASSLAGRGDQPQHF.

The V and J genes are TRBV28 and TRBJ1-1; no clear D. Germline lookup yields CDR1 MDHEN and CDR2 SYDVKM. Trimming stripped 2 bases from V and 11 bases from J, with 12 bases between. This CDR3 has 12 amino acids. CDR3 protein: CASSLRFLQAFF. The DNA for the CDR3 is TGTGCCAGCAGTTTAAGGTTCCTCCAGGCTTTCTTT.

The rearrangement links TRBV28 to TRBJ1-1; TRBD1 matches at 7 bases. CDR1 and CDR2 from the germline V gene are MDHEN and SYDVKM. This CDR3 spans 13 amino acids. J gave up 4 bases and V 7 bases, and 6 bases lay outside the gene matches. DNA for the CDR3: TGTGCCAGCATCATGTCAGGGGGCACTGAAGCTTTCTTT. Translation gives CASIMSGGTEAFF.

The chain carries TRBV9 and TRBJ1-2; D gene ambiguous. Trimming stripped 4 bases from V and 8 bases from J, with 18 bases between. The CDR3 extends over 14 amino acids. Germline assignment: CDR1 SGDLS and CDR2 YYNGEE. CDR3 protein: CASSPSPDFLGYTF. The CDR3 DNA reads as TGTGCCAGCAGCCCATCCCCGGACTTCTTAGGCTACACCTTC.

The rearrangement uses TRBV7-2 and TRBJ2-2; 7 nucleotides line up with TRBD1. This CDR3 is built from 13 residues. In germline, CDR1 is SGHTA, CDR2 FQGNSA. Trimming removed 4 bases from V and 8 bases from J; junction bases left unmatched: 4. The CDR3 sequence is CASSSRGLGELFF. The CDR3 DNA reads as TGTGCCAGCAGCTCAAGGGGGCTAGGGGAGCTGTTTTTT.

The V call is TRBV4-3, the J call TRBJ1-2; D unresolved. The CDR3 spans 15 residues. The germline V and J ends were trimmed by 4 bases and 0 bases, with 12 bases remaining between them. The germline V gene encodes CDR1 LGHNA and CDR2 YSLEER. The CDR3 loop is CASSRQTAANYGYTF. The CDR3 nucleotides read TGCGCCAGCAGCCGGCAAACCGCTGCTAACTATGGCTACACCTTC.

The chain joins TRBV10-3 to TRBJ2-7; D is uncertain. Germline CDR1 ENHRY, CDR2 SYGVKD. The V and J ends lost 3 bases and 0 bases respectively, with 3 bases between them. This CDR3 has 12 residues. The CDR3 region has the DNA TGTGCCATCAGTGAAAGCTCCTACGAGCAGTACTTC. It is translated as CAISESSYEQYF.

The V and J genes are TRBV28 and TRBJ1-3; 7 nucleotides match TRBD1. From germline, CDR1 is MDHEN and CDR2 SYDVKM. The CDR3 is 14 amino acids. V shed 6 bases and J 4 bases; nucleotides not matched to a gene: 6. As DNA, the CDR3 is TGTGCCAGCAGGATTTCAGGGGGAGGAAACACCATATATTTT. Protein: CASRISGGGNTIYF.

The genes are TRBV4-2 and TRBJ1-5; the D is unclear. Germline V gene data show CDR1 as LGHNA and CDR2 as YNFKEQ. Trimming shortened V by 2 bases and J by 4 bases, and 9 bases separated the two germline ends. CDR3 length: 14 amino acids. The chain's CDR3 is CASSQSRSNQPQHF. The CDR3 bases are TGTGCCAGCAGCCAATCCAGGTCGAATCAGCCCCAGCATTTT.

V usage is TRBV5-5 and J usage is TRBJ1-4; D is unclear. This CDR3 comprises 15 residues. The germline gives CDR1 SGHKS, CDR2 YYEKEE (reference sequence). Trimming shortened V by 0 bases and J by 5 bases, and 11 bases separated the two germline ends. The CDR3 DNA reads as TGTGCCAGCAGCTTGGCCTGGTACGAGAATGAAAAACTGTTTTTT. Translated: CASSLAWYENEKLFF.

The chain is built from TRBV6-5 and TRBJ1-1; maybe TRBD1 (6 bases). The germline V gene encodes CDR1 MNHEY and CDR2 SVGAGI. V was clipped by 2 bases and J by 6 bases, with 13 bases between them. The CDR3 runs to 14 residues. CDR3 nucleotide sequence: TGTGCCAGCAGTTACAGAAGGGGGGGATCTGAAGCTTTCTTT. As protein: CASSYRRGGSEAFF.

The chain joins TRBV12-3 or TRBV12-4 to TRBJ2-7; D is perhaps TRBD1 (7 bases). Trimming removed 6 bases from V and 4 bases from J, with 13 bases in between. The CDR3 spans 13 residues. CDR3 nucleotide sequence: TGTGCCAGCAGCACAGGGGAGGAGTACGAGCAGTACTTC. Translation: CASSTGEEYEQYF.

CDR3 coding DNA: TGTGCATTTGGCCGGGAGCTGGAGACCCAGTACTTC. Translation: CAFGRELETQYF. V gene TRBV2 combines with J gene TRBJ2-5, with a possible D match to TRBD2 (6 bases). CDR1 SNHLY and CDR2 FYNNEI come from the germline V gene. The CDR3 is 12 amino acids.

The chain joins TRBV6-6 to TRBJ1-2; no clear D. This CDR3 contains 12 residues. From germline, CDR1 is MNHNY and CDR2 SVGAGI (reference sequence). Trimming cost V 5 bases and J 5 bases, with 9 bases left between them. CDR3 coding DNA: TGTGCCAGCAGTCCCGGAGGGTATGGCTACACCTTC. Translated, it gives CASSPGGYGYTF.

The gene calls are TRBV10-2 and TRBJ1-6, with 8 bases that match TRBD1. Germline trimming cut 6 bases from V and 8 bases from J; bases unmatched to any gene: 15. This CDR3 comprises 17 residues. The germline CDR1 and CDR2 sequences are WSHSY and SAAADI. CDR3 in DNA: TGCGCCAGCAGAGGTACCGGGACAGGAGTATCCTATTCACCCCTCCACTTT. Amino acids: CASRGTGTGVSYSPLHF.

There are a few counts of this clone. The genes are TRBV18 and TRBJ1-2, with no clear D. V was pared by 2 bases and J by 4 bases, with 11 bases between. The CDR3 loop spans 14 amino acids. Germline assignment: CDR1 KGHSH and CDR2 LQKENI. The CDR3 DNA reads TGTGCCAGCTCACCAAGGGCCCGCCTCTATGGCTACACCTTC. Translating it yields CASSPRARLYGYTF.

V and J are TRBV27 and TRBJ1-2; the D gene is possibly TRBD1 (5 bases). V lost 0 bases to trimming and J lost 4 bases, with 9 bases between them. Germline loops: CDR1 MNHEY, CDR2 SMNVEV (reference sequence). The CDR3 has 14 residues. The CDR3 loop reads CASSLSRQLYGYTF. DNA for the CDR3: TGTGCCAGCAGTTTATCGAGACAGCTCTATGGCTACACCTTC.

The chain couples TRBV27 to TRBJ2-2, with D possibly matching TRBD2 (5 bases). This CDR3 has 14 residues. The germline V and J ends were trimmed by 7 bases and 1 base, with 10 bases remaining between them. Germline CDR1 reads MNHEY; CDR2 reads SMNVEV (reference sequence). CDR3 coding DNA: TGTGCCAGCACCCTTACTAGGAACACCGGGGAGCTGTTTTTT. Its translation: CASTLTRNTGELFF.

The chain has TRBV14 and TRBJ1-2; D not resolved. From germline, CDR1 is SGHDN and CDR2 FVKESK. The CDR3 is 13 residues long. Trimming stripped 2 bases from V and 6 bases from J, with 10 bases between. The CDR3 reads CASSQFRSHGYTF. The CDR3, as DNA: TGTGCCAGCAGCCAATTCAGGAGCCATGGCTACACCTTC.

V is TRBV2 and J is TRBJ1-4; tentatively, D is TRBD1 (5 bases). The V end lost 4 bases, the J end lost 5 bases, and 8 bases lay between the germline ends. Germline V lookup: CDR1 SNHLY, CDR2 FYNNEI. The length of the CDR3 is 13 residues. The chain's CDR3 is CASSGQRNEKLFF. In DNA form, the CDR3 reads TGTGCCAGCAGTGGACAGAGAAATGAAAAACTGTTTTTT.

This chain joins TRBV28 and TRBJ1-2; D ambiguous. V gave up 5 bases and J gave up 4 bases, with 14 bases separating them. There are 14 residues in the CDR3. CDR1 and CDR2 from the germline V gene are MDHEN and SYDVKM. In nucleotides, the CDR3 is TGTGCCAGCAGTGTAAAACCGGGAATCTATGGCTACACCTTC. This translates into CASSVKPGIYGYTF.